The sample holds one count of the clone carrying this TCR beta chain. What it binds is not known. Libraries were prepared by immunoSEQ multiplex PCR; TCRdb keeps only in-frame clonotypes and omits some of them. The profile covers over 75,000 clones, with about 89% appearing a single time and 0.3% to 0.4% taken by the ten largest. These data come from a study of graft-versus-host responses after intestinal transplantation. Germline assignment: CDR1 MDHEN and CDR2 SYDVKM. J gave up 5 bases and V 5 bases, and 7 bases lay outside the gene matches. CDR3 length: 15 amino acids. The clonotype comes from a human donor who received an intestinal transplant. This sample comprised unstimulated CD4+ T cells sorted from spleen or lymph node cells, obtained before intestinal transplant. V and J are TRBV28 and TRBJ2-2; 8 nucleotides align to TRBD2. The DNA for the CDR3 is TGTGCCAGCAGTACAGCTAGCGGGCTTACCGGGGAGCTGTTTTTT. Encoded protein: CASSTASGLTGELFF.